The next 16 T cell receptor beta chains were all read from a single sample in a study of OX40 agonist ivuxolimab in advanced cancers. Profiled with immunoSEQ multiplex PCR; TCRdb holds only in-frame clones, not every one. The sample has about 21,000 clones; 85% to 90% are singletons. Sequences were derived from CD4+ or CD8+ T cells sorted from blood, sampled in a trial of the OX40 agonist ivuxolimab. The receptors were gathered from an adult with an advanced solid tumor such as melanoma, head and neck, liver or kidney cancer.

The V gene is TRBV7-7, the J gene TRBJ2-7; a weak D match, TRBD1 (6 bases). Germline lookup yields CDR1 SSHAT and CDR2 FNYEAQ (reference sequence). The CDR3 is made up of 13 amino acids. Trimming pared 5 bases from V and 5 bases from J, leaving 13 bases between. The CDR3 DNA sequence: TGTGCCAGCAGCCCCCGGGACAATAACGAGCAGTACTTC. Amino acid sequence: CASSPRDNNEQYF.

CDR3 sequence: CASSQVGEQFF. The CDR3 bases are TGTGCCAGCAGCCAAGTCGGTGAGCAGTTCTTC. The J gene is TRBJ2-1, the V gene TRBV11-2; D remains ambiguous. V dropped 5 bases and J dropped 9 bases, with 8 bases sitting between them. This CDR3 comprises 11 residues. Per the germline V gene, CDR1 is SGHAT and CDR2 is FQNNGV. Together with reference TRBV11-2 and TRBJ2-1, the CDR3 gives the full variable domain: EAGVAQSPRYKIIEKRQSVAFWCNPISGHATLYWYQQILGQGPKLLIQFQNNGVVDDSQLPKDRFSAERLKGVDSTLKIQPAKLEDSAVYLCASSQVGEQFFGPGTRLTVL.

This rearrangement joins TRBV4-2 to TRBJ1-2; tentative D call: TRBD1 (5 bases). Germline CDR1 LGHNA, CDR2 YNFKEQ. CDR3 size: 13 residues. Trimming cost V 0 bases and J 7 bases, with 9 bases left between them. The CDR3 region is CASSQDQGFGYTF. The CDR3 region has the DNA TGTGCCAGCAGCCAAGACCAGGGATTTGGCTACACCTTC.

This clone was detected only once. This chain joins TRBV6-5 and TRBJ2-7; no firm D call. Trimming stripped 5 bases from V and 4 bases from J, with 3 bases between. The germline V gene encodes CDR1 MNHEY and CDR2 SVGAGI. The CDR3 totals 10 residues. This chain's CDR3 is CASSEYEQYF. CDR3 nucleotides: TGTGCCAGCAGTGAATACGAGCAGTACTTC.

J is TRBJ1-3 and V is TRBV9, with TRBD1 identical over 8 bases. The ends lost 3 bases at V and 2 bases at J; junction bases unmatched: 4. This CDR3 contains 15 residues. In germline, CDR1 is SGDLS, CDR2 YYNGEE. The CDR3 DNA reads as TGTGCCAGCAGCGCTCAGGGGGCGACTGGAAACACCATATATTTT. The encoded protein is CASSAQGATGNTIYF.

V and J are TRBV6-4 and TRBJ1-1; 9 bases are shared with TRBD1. This CDR3 has 14 residues. Germline CDR1 is MRHNA and CDR2 is SNTAGT. Unmatched junction bases numbered 2, after V lost 3 bases and J lost 3 bases. The CDR3 DNA follows: TGTGCCAGCAGTGAAGGGGACAGGGACACTGAAGCTTTCTTT. Encoded protein: CASSEGDRDTEAFF.

The chain is built from TRBV15 and TRBJ2-1; perhaps TRBD2 as D (5 bases). The germline V gene encodes CDR1 LNHNV and CDR2 YYDKDF (reference sequence). V was pared by 0 bases and J by 0 bases, with 9 bases between. This CDR3 region has 16 residues. This chain's CDR3 is CATSRDDRDSYNEQFF. The CDR3 DNA follows: TGTGCCACCAGCAGAGATGACCGGGACTCCTACAATGAGCAGTTCTTC.

The chain links TRBV6-5 to TRBJ2-7; 7 positions agree with TRBD1. The length of the CDR3 is 11 residues. The V gene's germline CDR1 is MNHEY and CDR2 SVGAGI. V was clipped by 7 bases and J by 6 bases; unmatched bases: 3. The CDR3 spells CASMTGPEQYF. CDR3 DNA sequence: TGTGCCAGCATGACAGGGCCCGAGCAGTACTTC.

The rearrangement uses TRBV10-3 and TRBJ2-7; no reliable D call. The CDR3 length is 14 residues. Looked up from germline, CDR1 is ENHRY and CDR2 is SYGVKD. V was pared by 8 bases and J by 1 base, with 15 bases between. The CDR3 loop is CAIADGDLSYEQYF. The CDR3, as DNA: TGTGCCATCGCGGACGGAGACCTTTCCTACGAGCAGTACTTC.

This clone appeared once. V gene TRBV14 combines with J gene TRBJ1-6; D uncertain. Trimming removed 7 bases at V and 3 bases at J, with 7 bases between. Germline lookup yields CDR1 SGHDN and CDR2 FVKESK. The CDR3 loop spans 13 amino acids. CDR3 coding DNA: TGTGCCAGCACGTGGGGCTATAATTCACCCCTCCACTTT. It translates to CASTWGYNSPLHF.

This clone was recorded a few times. This chain uses TRBV5-5 with TRBJ2-2; TRBD2 is a possible D gene (5 bases). The CDR3 totals 15 residues. Germline CDR1 and CDR2: SGHKS and YYEKEE (reference sequence). Trimming stripped 4 bases from V and 5 bases from J, with 15 bases between. CDR3 coding DNA: TGTGCCAGCAGCCCCGAGGGTGGGCGAACCGGGGAGCTGTTTTTT. The encoded protein is CASSPEGGRTGELFF.

This clone was seen more than once but under ten times. V gene TRBV7-9 combines with J gene TRBJ1-2; D might be TRBD1 (5 bases). The length of the CDR3 is 12 residues. V was pared by 0 bases and J by 8 bases, with 7 bases between. Germline lookup yields CDR1 SEHNR and CDR2 FQNEAQ (reference sequence). CDR3 nucleotides: TGTGCCAGCAGCTTAGCCAGGGACGGCTACACCTTC. The encoded protein is CASSLARDGYTF.

The rearrangement uses TRBV10-3 and TRBJ1-6; D ambiguous. Trimming took off 10 bases at V and 6 bases at J, with 16 bases between the two ends. Germline V lookup: CDR1 ENHRY, CDR2 SYGVKD. The CDR3 covers 14 residues. The CDR3 DNA sequence: TGTGCCAGCAGCTTCGGGATATTTAATTCACCCCTCCACTTT. Translated, it gives CASSFGIFNSPLHF.

CDR3 residues: CASSIVLQPNQPQHF. The CDR3 DNA follows: TGTGCCAGTAGTATTGTTCTTCAGCCAAATCAGCCCCAGCATTTT. The V gene is TRBV19, the J gene TRBJ1-5; D uncertain. CDR3 size: 15 residues. Trimming pared 3 bases from V and 4 bases from J, leaving 13 bases between. The germline CDR1 and CDR2 sequences are LNHDA and SQIVND (reference sequence). Drawing the rest from reference TRBV19 and TRBJ1-5, the complete variable domain is DGGITQSPKYLFRKEGQNVTLSCEQNLNHDAMYWYRQDPGQGLRLIYYSQIVNDFQKGDIAEGYSVSREKKESFPLTVTSAQKNPTAFYLCASSIVLQPNQPQHFGDGTRLSIL.

The chain uses TRBV4-1 and TRBJ2-3, with 8 bases fitting TRBD1. Per germline, CDR1 MGHRA and CDR2 YSYEKL. The ends lost 2 bases at V and 3 bases at J; junction bases unmatched: 13. The CDR3 length is 18 residues. In DNA form, the CDR3 reads TGCGCCAGCAGCCAATACGGCCCCGACAGGGGAACGACAGATACGCAGTATTTT. Protein sequence: CASSQYGPDRGTTDTQYF.

The gene calls are TRBV7-6 and TRBJ2-3; weak D call: TRBD2 (7 bases). The CDR3 covers 15 residues. Trimming pared 5 bases from V and 6 bases from J, leaving 18 bases between. Per the germline V gene, CDR1 is SGHVS and CDR2 is FNYEAQ. CDR3 in amino acids: CASSLTREGDDTQYF. In DNA, the CDR3 is TGTGCCAGCAGCCTTACTAGGGAGGGGGACGATACGCAGTATTTT.